This TCR beta chain was obtained from a study of blood T cell repertoires in COVID-19. Overall study: COVID-19 samples collected from the United States, Italy and Spain covered acute and convalescent phases. Sources were T cells, B-cell-depleted T cells, or PBMCs; the material itself was cDNA or gDNA.

Original processing notes: Researchers report that nucleated cell counts were estimated from reference gene primer amplification. Here immunoSEQ multiplex PCR was the method, and the copy in TCRdb shows in-frame clones only, minus some. The V and J calls and the clone size are those of that table, but D and trimming were determined from the DNA. Of about 410,000 clones in the sample, 75% to 90% were seen once. This clone was counted a few times. CDR3 length equals 13 residues. V lost 6 bases and J 5 bases, leaving 13 bases between the germline ends. The germline V gene encodes CDR1 MRHNA and CDR2 SNTAGT.

Sequenced material: peripheral blood. The sequence came from a woman in her 30s with active or convalescent COVID-19. The chain recombines TRBV6-4 with TRBJ1-2; possibly TRBD1 for D (6 bases). The CDR3 bases are TGTGCCAGCAGCGATGGGACAAATTATGGCTACACCTTC. It specifies CASSDGTNYGYTF.